In its sample, the clone carrying this T cell receptor beta chain was seen many times. Antigen: not known. This entry belongs to a study of T-cell reconstitution after alpha-beta-depleted transplantation in children. General observations from the study: T cells produced anew were the main source of T-cell counts and diversity one year after transplant.

Preparing the TCRbeta library involved the use of unique molecular identifiers. TCRdb ran MiXCR on the PCR reads and lists one entry per CDR3 protein. The sample carries about 980,000 distinct CDR3 sequences, roughly 29% recorded once. The source of this sequence is a boy in the first two years of life who had a stem cell transplant for SCID, so the T cells may come from the graft donor. Sample: PBMCs, mostly from graft donor cells, taken 360 days after TCRalphabeta/CD19-depleted stem cell transplant.

The CDR3 spells CASSSKLNTEAFF. DNA for the CDR3: TGTGCCAGCAGCTCCAAATTGAACACTGAAGCTTTCTTT. This rearrangement joins TRBV7-2 to TRBJ1-1; D unclear. CDR3 length: 13 residues. Germline CDR1 is SGHTA and CDR2 is FQGNSA. The V end lost 4 bases, the J end lost 0 bases, and 6 bases lay between the germline ends.